This record concerns one T cell receptor (beta chain) sequence. Two negative PCRs, clearance, or symptom resolution characterized the recovered Cohort 3 donors. The record originates from a study of blood T cell repertoires in COVID-19. For the study at large: Samples came from the United States, Italy and Spain, spanning acute and convalescent COVID-19.

Source study methods: Reference gene primer amplification in the assay estimated nucleated cell counts. Data came from immunoSEQ multiplex PCR; TCRdb stores just in-frame clones and leaves some out. V and J calls plus clone size are reproduced from that table; the DNA served to infer D and trimming. The sample lists 150,000 to 200,000 clones, around 92% occurring once. The CDR3 is 15 residues long. In germline, CDR1 is MGHRA, CDR2 YSYEKL. The ends lost 0 bases at V and 5 bases at J; junction bases unmatched: 3. The receptor's source is a woman aged 18 to 35 who had recovered from COVID-19. Sequencing input: PBMCs or T cells enriched from blood (not recorded which). The chain carries TRBV4-1 and TRBJ1-5; TRBD1 matches 8 bases. Here the CDR3 reads CASSQEDRDDQPQHF. The CDR3 nucleotides read TGCGCCAGCAGCCAAGAGGACAGGGACGATCAGCCCCAGCATTTT.